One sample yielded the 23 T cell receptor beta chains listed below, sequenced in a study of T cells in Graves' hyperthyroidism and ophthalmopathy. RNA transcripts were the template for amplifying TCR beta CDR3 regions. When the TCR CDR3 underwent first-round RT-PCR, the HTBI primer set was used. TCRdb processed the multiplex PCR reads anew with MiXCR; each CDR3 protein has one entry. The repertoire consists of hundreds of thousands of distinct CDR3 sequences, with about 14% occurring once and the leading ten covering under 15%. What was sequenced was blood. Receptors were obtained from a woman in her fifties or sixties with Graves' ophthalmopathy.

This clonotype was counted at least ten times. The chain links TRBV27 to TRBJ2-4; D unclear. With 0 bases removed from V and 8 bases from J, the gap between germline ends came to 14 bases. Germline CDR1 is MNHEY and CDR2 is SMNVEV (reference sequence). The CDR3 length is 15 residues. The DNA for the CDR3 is TGTGCCAGCAGTTTATCAGAAGTTAATCGGGACATTCAGTACTTC. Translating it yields CASSLSEVNRDIQYF.

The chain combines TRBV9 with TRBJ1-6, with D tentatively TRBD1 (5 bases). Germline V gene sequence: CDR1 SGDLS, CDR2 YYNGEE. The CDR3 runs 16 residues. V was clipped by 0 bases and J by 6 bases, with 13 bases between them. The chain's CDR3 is CASSVDPGLFNSPLHF. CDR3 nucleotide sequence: TGTGCCAGCAGCGTAGATCCAGGGCTTTTTAATTCACCCCTCCACTTT.

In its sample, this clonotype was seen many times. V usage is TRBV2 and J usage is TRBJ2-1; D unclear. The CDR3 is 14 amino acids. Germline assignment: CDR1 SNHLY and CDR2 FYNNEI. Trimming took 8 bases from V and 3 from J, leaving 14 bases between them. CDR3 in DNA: TGTGCCAGCCGGGCCGAGTTCAACTACAATGAGCAGTTCTTC. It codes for CASRAEFNYNEQFF. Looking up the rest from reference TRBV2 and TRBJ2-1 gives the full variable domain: EPEVTQTPSHQVTQMGQEVILRCVPISNHLYFYWYRQILGQKVEFLVSFYNNEISEKSEIFDDQFSVERPDGSNFTLKIRSTKLEDSAMYFCASRAEFNYNEQFFGPGTRLTVL.

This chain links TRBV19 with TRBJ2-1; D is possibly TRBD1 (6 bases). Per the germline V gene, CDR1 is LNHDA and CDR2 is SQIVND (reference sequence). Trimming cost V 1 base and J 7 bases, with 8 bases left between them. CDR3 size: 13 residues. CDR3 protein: CASSIVGQNEQFF. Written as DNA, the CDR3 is TGTGCCAGTAGTATAGTTGGACAGAATGAGCAGTTCTTC.

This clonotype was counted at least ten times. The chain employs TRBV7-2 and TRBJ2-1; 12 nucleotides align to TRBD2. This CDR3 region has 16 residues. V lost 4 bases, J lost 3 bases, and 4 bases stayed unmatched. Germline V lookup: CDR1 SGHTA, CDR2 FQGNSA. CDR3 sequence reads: CASSSSGRARYNEQFF. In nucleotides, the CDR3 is TGTGCCAGCAGCTCTAGCGGGAGGGCACGCTACAATGAGCAGTTCTTC. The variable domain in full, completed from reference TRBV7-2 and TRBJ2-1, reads GAGVSQSPSNKVTEKGKDVELRCDPISGHTALYWYRQSLGQGLEFLIYFQGNSAPDKSGLPSDRFSAERTGGSVSTLTIQRTQQEDSAVYLCASSSSGRARYNEQFFGPGTRLTVL.

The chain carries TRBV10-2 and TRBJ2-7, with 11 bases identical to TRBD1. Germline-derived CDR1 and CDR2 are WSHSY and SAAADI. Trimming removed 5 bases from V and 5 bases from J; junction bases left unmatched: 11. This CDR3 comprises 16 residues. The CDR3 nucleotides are TGCGCCAGCAGTCCTCACCCCCGGGACAGGGGGGACGAGCAGTACTTC. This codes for CASSPHPRDRGDEQYF.

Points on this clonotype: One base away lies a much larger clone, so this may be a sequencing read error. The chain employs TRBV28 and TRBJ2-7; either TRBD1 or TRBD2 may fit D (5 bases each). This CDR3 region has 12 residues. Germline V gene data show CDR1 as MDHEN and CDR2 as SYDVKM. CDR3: CASNRGFYEQHF. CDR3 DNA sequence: TGTGCCAGCAACCGGGGCTTCTACGAGCAGCACTTC.

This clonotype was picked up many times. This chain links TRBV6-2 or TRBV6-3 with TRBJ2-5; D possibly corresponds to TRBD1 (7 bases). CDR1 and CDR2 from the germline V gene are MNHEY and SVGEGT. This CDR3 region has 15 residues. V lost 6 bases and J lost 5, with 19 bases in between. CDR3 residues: CASRRRDRSMETQYF. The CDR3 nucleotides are TGTGCCAGCAGGCGGAGGGACAGATCGATGGAGACCCAGTACTTC.

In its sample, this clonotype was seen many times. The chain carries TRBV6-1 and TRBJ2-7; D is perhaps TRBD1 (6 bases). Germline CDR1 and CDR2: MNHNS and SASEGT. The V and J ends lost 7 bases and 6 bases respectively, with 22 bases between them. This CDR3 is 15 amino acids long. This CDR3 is CASTPAEGVGSEQYF. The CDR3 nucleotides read TGTGCCAGCACCCCAGCAGAGGGGGTGGGGTCCGAGCAGTACTTC.

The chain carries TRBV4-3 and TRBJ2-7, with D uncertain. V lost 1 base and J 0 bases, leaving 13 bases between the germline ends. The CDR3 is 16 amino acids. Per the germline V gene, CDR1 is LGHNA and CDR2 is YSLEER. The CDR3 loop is CASSQGWAQSSYEQYF. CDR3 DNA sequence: TGCGCCAGCAGCCAAGGATGGGCCCAGAGCTCCTACGAGCAGTACTTC.

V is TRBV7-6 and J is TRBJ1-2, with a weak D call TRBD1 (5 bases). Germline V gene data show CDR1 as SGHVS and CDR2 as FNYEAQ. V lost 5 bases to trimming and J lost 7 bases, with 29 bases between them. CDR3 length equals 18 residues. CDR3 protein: CASSRLGGGISNPLGYTF. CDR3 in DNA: TGTGCCAGCAGCCGGCTCGGGGGGGGAATTTCCAACCCCCTTGGCTACACCTTC.

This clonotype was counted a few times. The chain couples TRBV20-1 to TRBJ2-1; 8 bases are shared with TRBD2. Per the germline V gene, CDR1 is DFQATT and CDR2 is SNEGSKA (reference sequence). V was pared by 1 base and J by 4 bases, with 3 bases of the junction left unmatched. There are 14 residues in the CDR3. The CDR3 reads CSARVGRAYNEQFF. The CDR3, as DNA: TGCAGTGCTAGAGTCGGGAGGGCTTACAATGAGCAGTTCTTC.

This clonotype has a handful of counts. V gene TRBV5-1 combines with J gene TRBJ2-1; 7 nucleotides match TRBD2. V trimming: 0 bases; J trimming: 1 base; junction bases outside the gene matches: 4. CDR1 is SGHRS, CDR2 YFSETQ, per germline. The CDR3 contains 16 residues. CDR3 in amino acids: CASSLDAAGSYNEQFF. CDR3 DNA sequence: TGCGCCAGCAGCTTGGATGCAGCGGGATCCTACAATGAGCAGTTCTTC.

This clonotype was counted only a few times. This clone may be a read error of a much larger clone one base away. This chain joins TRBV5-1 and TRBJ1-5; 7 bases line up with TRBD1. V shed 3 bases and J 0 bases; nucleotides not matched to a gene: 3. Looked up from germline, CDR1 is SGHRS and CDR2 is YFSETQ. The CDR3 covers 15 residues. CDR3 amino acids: CASSWGDSSNQPQHF. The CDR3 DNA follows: TGCGCCAGCAGCTGGGGGGACAGTAGCAATCAGCCCCAGCATTTT.

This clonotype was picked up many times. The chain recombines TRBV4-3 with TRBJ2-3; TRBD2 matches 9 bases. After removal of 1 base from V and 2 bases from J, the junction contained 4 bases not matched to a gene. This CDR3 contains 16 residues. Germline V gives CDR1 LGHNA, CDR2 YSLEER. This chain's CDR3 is CASSQGSGSLTDTQYF. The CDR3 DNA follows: TGCGCCAGCAGCCAAGGTAGCGGGAGCCTCACAGATACGCAGTATTTT.

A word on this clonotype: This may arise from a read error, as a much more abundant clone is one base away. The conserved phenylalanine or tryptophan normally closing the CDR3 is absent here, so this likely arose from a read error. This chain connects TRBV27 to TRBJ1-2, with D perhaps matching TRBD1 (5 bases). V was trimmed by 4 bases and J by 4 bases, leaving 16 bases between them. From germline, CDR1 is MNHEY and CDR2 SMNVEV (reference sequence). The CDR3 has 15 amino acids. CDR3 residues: CASSSVKGSGYGYTL. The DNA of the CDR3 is TGTGCCAGCAGTTCTGTTAAGGGGTCCGGCTATGGCTACACCCTC.

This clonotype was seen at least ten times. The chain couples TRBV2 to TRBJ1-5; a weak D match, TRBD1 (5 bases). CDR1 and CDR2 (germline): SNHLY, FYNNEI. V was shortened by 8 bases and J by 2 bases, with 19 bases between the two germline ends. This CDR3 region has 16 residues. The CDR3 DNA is TGTGCCAGCGTCAGGGAGGAGGACGGTGGCAATCAGCCCCAGCATTTT. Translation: CASVREEDGGNQPQHF.

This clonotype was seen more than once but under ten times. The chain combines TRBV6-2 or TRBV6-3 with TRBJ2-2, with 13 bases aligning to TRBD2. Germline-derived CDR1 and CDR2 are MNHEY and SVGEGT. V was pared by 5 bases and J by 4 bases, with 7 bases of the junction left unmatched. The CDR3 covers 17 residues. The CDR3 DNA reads TGTGCCAGCAGTCATACTAGCGGGAGGGCCCTCACCGGGGAGCTGTTTTTT. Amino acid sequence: CASSHTSGRALTGELFF.

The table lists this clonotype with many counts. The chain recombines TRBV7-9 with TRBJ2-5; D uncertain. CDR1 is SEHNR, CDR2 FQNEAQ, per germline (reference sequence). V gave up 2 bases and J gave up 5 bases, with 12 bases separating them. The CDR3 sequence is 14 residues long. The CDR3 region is CASSLWGSVETQYF. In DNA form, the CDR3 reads TGTGCCAGCAGCTTATGGGGATCGGTGGAGACCCAGTACTTC.

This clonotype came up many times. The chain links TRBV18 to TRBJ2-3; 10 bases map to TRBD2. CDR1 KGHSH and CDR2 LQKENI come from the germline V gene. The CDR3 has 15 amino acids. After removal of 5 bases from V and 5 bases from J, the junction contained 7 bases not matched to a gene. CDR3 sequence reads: CASSGLLAGEDTQYF. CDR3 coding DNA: TGTGCCAGCTCAGGTCTTCTAGCGGGAGAAGATACGCAGTATTTT.

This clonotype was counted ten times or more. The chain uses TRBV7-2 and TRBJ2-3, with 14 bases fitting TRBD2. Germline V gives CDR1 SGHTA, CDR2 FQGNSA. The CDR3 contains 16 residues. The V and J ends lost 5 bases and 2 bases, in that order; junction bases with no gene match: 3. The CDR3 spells CASSPTSGRATDTQYF. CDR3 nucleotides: TGTGCCAGCAGCCCGACTAGCGGGAGGGCCACAGATACGCAGTATTTT.

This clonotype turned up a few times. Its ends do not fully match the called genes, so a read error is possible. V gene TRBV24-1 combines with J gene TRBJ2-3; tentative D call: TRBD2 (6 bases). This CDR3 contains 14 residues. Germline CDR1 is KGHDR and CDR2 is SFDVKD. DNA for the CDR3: TGTGTCACCAGTTTCGGCGGGGACGCAGATACGCAGTATTTT. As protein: CVTSFGGDADTQYF.

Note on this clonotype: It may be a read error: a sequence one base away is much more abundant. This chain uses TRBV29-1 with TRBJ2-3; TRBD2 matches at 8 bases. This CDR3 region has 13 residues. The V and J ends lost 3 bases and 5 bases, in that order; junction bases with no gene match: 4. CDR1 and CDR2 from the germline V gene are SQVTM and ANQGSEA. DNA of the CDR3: TGCAGCGTTGAGCACGGGGGGGTAGATACGCAGTATTTT. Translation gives CSVEHGGVDTQYF.